These T cell receptor beta chains were read from a single sample in a study of vaccination effects on CD4 cells after COVID-19. Their specific antigens are unknown. Assay: immunoSEQ multiplex PCR; the TCRdb copy retains only in-frame clones and omits some. The table includes about 48,000 clones, 74% detected once. The specimen comprised CD4+ T cells from PBMCs cultured with HCoV-OC43 spike peptides, sampled after COVID-19 vaccination. Receptors originate from a human donor who received a COVID-19 vaccine. Both conserved end residues are part of each CDR3. Each record gives: V gene, clone size, D gene, J gene, CDR3 protein, CDR3 DNA. D genes are given only for firm matches. Expanded clones are given a class, and other clones once, few, many or no size at all.

v_call: TRBV6-5
clone_size: few
d_call: NA
j_call: TRBJ1-3
cdr3_aa: CASSRQGSSGNTIYF
cdr3_nt: TGTGCCAGCAGCCGTCAGGGAAGCTCTGGAAACACCATATATTTT

v_call: TRBV19
clone_size: NA
d_call: TRBD2
j_call: TRBJ2-5
cdr3_aa: CASSAGGPQETQYF
cdr3_nt: TGTGCCAGTTCAGCGGGAGGGCCCCAAGAGACCCAGTACTTC

v_call: TRBV7-6
clone_size: NA
d_call: TRBD2
j_call: TRBJ2-2
cdr3_aa: CASSLGRERESRPGELFF
cdr3_nt: TGTGCCAGCAGCTTAGGGCGCGAGCGGGAGAGTCGTCCCGGGGAGCTGTTTTTT

v_call: TRBV6-1
clone_size: few
d_call: NA
j_call: TRBJ1-5
cdr3_aa: CASSELGHQPQHF
cdr3_nt: TGTGCCAGCAGTGAACTTGGGCATCAGCCCCAGCATTTT

v_call: TRBV2
clone_size: medium-sized
d_call: NA
j_call: TRBJ2-1
cdr3_aa: CASSVSLYNEQFF
cdr3_nt: TGTGCCAGCAGTGTGAGTCTCTACAATGAGCAGTTCTTC

v_call: TRBV5-1
clone_size: NA
d_call: NA
j_call: TRBJ2-6
cdr3_aa: CASSLKADSASGANVLTF
cdr3_nt: TGCGCCAGCAGCTTGAAGGCAGACTCAGCCTCTGGGGCCAACGTCCTGACTTTC

v_call: TRBV6-1
clone_size: few
d_call: TRBD1
j_call: TRBJ2-3
cdr3_aa: CASSDGQGTDTQYF
cdr3_nt: TGTGCCAGCAGTGATGGACAGGGGACAGATACGCAGTATTTT

v_call: TRBV7-8
clone_size: NA
d_call: TRBD2
j_call: TRBJ2-3
cdr3_aa: CASRRNGAGEGTDTQYF
cdr3_nt: TGTGCCAGCAGACGAAATGGAGCGGGAGAGGGGACAGATACGCAGTATTTT

v_call: TRBV29-1
clone_size: NA
d_call: NA
j_call: TRBJ2-2
cdr3_aa: CSGYMEGTTGELFF
cdr3_nt: TGCAGCGGTTATATGGAGGGAACCACCGGGGAGCTGTTTTTT

v_call: TRBV7-9
clone_size: NA
d_call: NA
j_call: TRBJ2-3
cdr3_aa: CASSFGGASTDTQYF
cdr3_nt: TGTGCCAGCAGCTTCGGCGGGGCAAGCACAGATACGCAGTATTTT

v_call: TRBV5-6
clone_size: NA
d_call: TRBD1
j_call: TRBJ2-7
cdr3_aa: CASSILRTGAYEQYF
cdr3_nt: TGTGCCAGCAGCATCCTCCGGACAGGGGCCTACGAGCAGTACTTC

v_call: TRBV18
clone_size: NA
d_call: TRBD1
j_call: TRBJ1-1
cdr3_aa: CASSRGQTLNTEAFF
cdr3_nt: TGTGCCAGCTCACGGGGACAGACGCTGAACACTGAAGCTTTCTTT

v_call: TRBV18
clone_size: NA
d_call: NA
j_call: TRBJ2-7
cdr3_aa: CASSPPSAVYEQYF
cdr3_nt: TGTGCCAGCTCGCCCCCTTCAGCGGTCTACGAGCAGTACTTC

v_call: TRBV19
clone_size: NA
d_call: TRBD2
j_call: TRBJ2-3
cdr3_aa: CASSISLAGGDTQYF
cdr3_nt: TGTGCCAGTAGTATATCACTAGCGGGGGGGGATACGCAGTATTTT

v_call: TRBV15
clone_size: NA
d_call: TRBD1
j_call: TRBJ1-3
cdr3_aa: CATRQGAISGNTIYF
cdr3_nt: TGTGCCACCAGACAGGGGGCGATCTCTGGAAACACCATATATTTT

v_call: TRBV6-5
clone_size: NA
d_call: NA
j_call: TRBJ2-3
cdr3_aa: CASSRTVPRLDTQYF
cdr3_nt: TGTGCCAGCAGCCGGACAGTACCGCGACTAGATACGCAGTATTTT

v_call: TRBV19
clone_size: NA
d_call: TRBD1
j_call: TRBJ2-7
cdr3_aa: CASSSILGQGTYEQYF
cdr3_nt: TGTGCCAGTAGCTCAATCCTCGGACAGGGAACATACGAGCAGTACTTC

v_call: TRBV10-3
clone_size: NA
d_call: NA
j_call: TRBJ1-1
cdr3_aa: CAINFAENTEAFF
cdr3_nt: TGTGCCATCAATTTTGCGGAGAACACTGAAGCTTTCTTT

v_call: TRBV6-5
clone_size: NA
d_call: TRBD2
j_call: TRBJ2-3
cdr3_aa: CASSYTSGHQDTQYF
cdr3_nt: TGTGCCAGCAGTTACACTAGCGGGCATCAGGATACGCAGTATTTT

v_call: TRBV10-1
clone_size: NA
d_call: NA
j_call: TRBJ2-7
cdr3_aa: CASSESVSGAVVLNF
cdr3_nt: TGCGCCAGCAGTGAGTCGGTGAGCGGTGCCGTAGTGTTGAACTTC

v_call: TRBV11-2
clone_size: once
d_call: TRBD1
j_call: TRBJ2-2
cdr3_aa: CASSLLGTGGSLTGELFF
cdr3_nt: TGTGCCAGCAGCTTACTCGGGACAGGGGGTTCGTTGACCGGGGAGCTGTTTTTT

v_call: TRBV6-5
clone_size: NA
d_call: NA
j_call: TRBJ2-7
cdr3_aa: CASETYYEQYF
cdr3_nt: TGTGCCAGCGAAACATACTACGAGCAGTACTTC

v_call: TRBV29-1
clone_size: NA
d_call: NA
j_call: TRBJ2-7
cdr3_aa: CSVDVGLSYEQYF
cdr3_nt: TGCAGCGTTGATGTAGGACTCTCCTACGAGCAGTACTTC

v_call: TRBV27
clone_size: NA
d_call: NA
j_call: TRBJ1-1
cdr3_aa: CASSLLGDVNTEAFF
cdr3_nt: TGTGCCAGCAGTTTATTAGGAGACGTTAACACTGAAGCTTTCTTT

v_call: TRBV29-1
clone_size: NA
d_call: NA
j_call: TRBJ1-5
cdr3_aa: CSVSARGQPQHF
cdr3_nt: TGCAGCGTTTCGGCCCGGGGGCAGCCCCAGCATTTT

v_call: TRBV3-1/TRBV3-2
clone_size: NA
d_call: TRBD2
j_call: TRBJ2-5
cdr3_aa: CASSQAWRGVLQETQYF
cdr3_nt: TGTGCCAGCAGCCAAGCTTGGCGGGGGGTACTCCAAGAGACCCAGTACTTC

v_call: TRBV2
clone_size: once
d_call: TRBD1
j_call: TRBJ2-1
cdr3_aa: CASNSQGDASSYNEQFF
cdr3_nt: TGTGCCAGCAACAGTCAGGGGGACGCTAGCTCCTACAATGAGCAGTTCTTC

v_call: TRBV25-1
clone_size: NA
d_call: NA
j_call: TRBJ1-5
cdr3_aa: CASSEGGGQPQHF
cdr3_nt: TGTGCCAGCAGTGAAGGGGGCGGTCAGCCCCAGCATTTT

v_call: TRBV29-1
clone_size: NA
d_call: NA
j_call: TRBJ2-2
cdr3_aa: CSVDRGNTGELFF
cdr3_nt: TGCAGCGTTGACAGGGGTAACACCGGGGAGCTGTTTTTT

v_call: TRBV6-1
clone_size: few
d_call: NA
j_call: TRBJ2-2
cdr3_aa: CASSPSRAGELFF
cdr3_nt: TGTGCCAGCAGTCCATCCCGGGCCGGGGAGCTGTTTTTT

v_call: TRBV7-8
clone_size: once
d_call: TRBD2
j_call: TRBJ2-1
cdr3_aa: CASSLSGASGGVAEQFF
cdr3_nt: TGTGCCAGCAGCCTATCGGGCGCTAGCGGGGGGGTAGCTGAGCAGTTCTTC

v_call: TRBV6-5
clone_size: once
d_call: NA
j_call: TRBJ1-2
cdr3_aa: CASRRTGRSGYTF
cdr3_nt: TGTGCCAGCAGAAGAACAGGGCGCTCTGGCTACACCTTC

v_call: TRBV28
clone_size: NA
d_call: TRBD1
j_call: TRBJ1-3
cdr3_aa: CASSSRGGDRPRNTIYF
cdr3_nt: TGTGCCAGCAGTTCCCGCGGAGGGGACAGGCCGAGAAACACCATATATTTT

v_call: TRBV18
clone_size: once
d_call: NA
j_call: TRBJ2-6
cdr3_aa: CASSQGRGHSGANVLTF
cdr3_nt: TGTGCCAGCTCACAGGGACGGGGGCACTCTGGGGCCAACGTCCTGACTTTC

v_call: TRBV11-1
clone_size: NA
d_call: NA
j_call: TRBJ1-1
cdr3_aa: CASSFGHNTEAFF
cdr3_nt: TGTGCCAGCAGCTTTGGACATAACACTGAAGCTTTCTTT

v_call: TRBV2
clone_size: NA
d_call: NA
j_call: TRBJ2-5
cdr3_aa: CASGNFGETQYF
cdr3_nt: TGTGCCAGCGGGAATTTTGGGGAGACCCAGTACTTC

v_call: TRBV19
clone_size: NA
d_call: NA
j_call: TRBJ1-3
cdr3_aa: CASSIIEGGAGNTIYF
cdr3_nt: TGTGCCAGTAGTATAATCGAGGGTGGGGCTGGAAACACCATATATTTT

v_call: TRBV7-8
clone_size: NA
d_call: TRBD1
j_call: TRBJ2-4
cdr3_aa: CASSLAWYRGAKNIQYF
cdr3_nt: TGTGCCAGCAGCTTAGCGTGGTACAGGGGGGCAAAAAACATTCAGTACTTC

v_call: TRBV6-5
clone_size: NA
d_call: NA
j_call: TRBJ1-1
cdr3_aa: CASGETLNTEAFF
cdr3_nt: TGTGCCAGCGGAGAGACTCTGAACACTGAAGCTTTCTTT

v_call: TRBV5-6
clone_size: once
d_call: NA
j_call: TRBJ2-7
cdr3_aa: CASSLGGAGDEQYF
cdr3_nt: TGTGCCAGCAGCTTAGGGGGGGCCGGGGACGAGCAGTACTTC

v_call: TRBV27
clone_size: NA
d_call: NA
j_call: TRBJ1-6
cdr3_aa: CASRSGQTLGSPLHF
cdr3_nt: TGTGCCAGCAGGTCGGGACAAACTCTAGGGTCACCCCTCCACTTT

v_call: TRBV6-6
clone_size: NA
d_call: NA
j_call: TRBJ1-1
cdr3_aa: CASSQVGEGEAFF
cdr3_nt: TGTGCCAGCAGTCAGGTTGGAGAAGGTGAAGCTTTCTTT

v_call: TRBV12-5
clone_size: NA
d_call: NA
j_call: TRBJ2-5
cdr3_aa: CASGFRSGQETQYF
cdr3_nt: TGTGCTAGTGGTTTTAGGTCGGGGCAAGAGACCCAGTACTTC

v_call: TRBV9
clone_size: few
d_call: TRBD1
j_call: TRBJ2-5
cdr3_aa: CASSPGQGRETQYF
cdr3_nt: TGTGCCAGCAGCCCCGGACAGGGGCGAGAGACCCAGTACTTC

v_call: TRBV4-2
clone_size: NA
d_call: TRBD2
j_call: TRBJ2-5
cdr3_aa: CASSQEASGGVEQETQYF
cdr3_nt: TGTGCCAGCAGCCAAGAGGCTAGCGGGGGGGTGGAACAAGAGACCCAGTACTTC

v_call: TRBV5-1
clone_size: NA
d_call: TRBD1
j_call: TRBJ1-1
cdr3_aa: CASSLRTGSTEAFF
cdr3_nt: TGCGCCAGCAGCTTACGGACAGGGAGCACTGAAGCTTTCTTT

v_call: TRBV5-1
clone_size: NA
d_call: TRBD1
j_call: TRBJ1-4
cdr3_aa: CASSLGQATNEKLFF
cdr3_nt: TGCGCCAGCAGCCTGGGACAGGCAACTAATGAAAAACTGTTTTTT

v_call: TRBV19
clone_size: NA
d_call: NA
j_call: TRBJ1-1
cdr3_aa: CASSRREPTLGETTEAFF
cdr3_nt: TGTGCCAGTAGTCGGCGGGAACCAACTTTAGGGGAAACCACTGAAGCTTTCTTT

v_call: TRBV5-1
clone_size: NA
d_call: TRBD1
j_call: TRBJ2-3
cdr3_aa: CASHTGGHTDTQYF
cdr3_nt: TGCGCCAGCCATACAGGGGGTCACACAGATACGCAGTATTTT

v_call: TRBV5-1
clone_size: once
d_call: TRBD2
j_call: TRBJ2-3
cdr3_aa: CASSSSGLATDTQYF
cdr3_nt: TGCGCCAGCAGCTCCTCGGGACTAGCCACAGATACGCAGTATTTT

v_call: TRBV19
clone_size: NA
d_call: NA
j_call: TRBJ1-2
cdr3_aa: CASSMVSTYGYTF
cdr3_nt: TGTGCCAGTAGTATGGTCAGCACCTATGGCTACACCTTC

v_call: TRBV7-9
clone_size: NA
d_call: NA
j_call: TRBJ1-4
cdr3_aa: CASSPRPAATNEKLFF
cdr3_nt: TGTGCCAGCAGCCCCCGACCAGCTGCAACTAATGAAAAACTGTTTTTT

v_call: TRBV11-2
clone_size: once
d_call: NA
j_call: TRBJ1-1
cdr3_aa: CASRGLLGPKNTEAFF
cdr3_nt: TGTGCCAGCAGGGGACTTTTGGGACCAAAGAACACTGAAGCTTTCTTT

v_call: TRBV6-2/TRBV6-3
clone_size: NA
d_call: TRBD1
j_call: TRBJ1-5
cdr3_aa: CASSYRDREADRPQHF
cdr3_nt: TGTGCCAGCAGTTACCGGGACAGGGAAGCCGATCGGCCCCAGCATTTT

v_call: TRBV9
clone_size: NA
d_call: TRBD2
j_call: TRBJ2-7
cdr3_aa: CASSAALAGGYEQYF
cdr3_nt: TGTGCCAGCAGCGCGGCTCTAGCGGGGGGCTACGAGCAGTACTTC